This T cell receptor beta chain was observed in a study of cytomegalovirus exposure and HLA in healthy donors. 13 Jbeta primers and 60 Vbeta primers were used for the PCR. Method: immunoSEQ multiplex PCR; TCRdb's copy keeps in-frame clones and lacks some. Of roughly 190,000 clones listed, more than 75% are singletons. This clone was seen more than once but under ten times. Germline-derived CDR1 and CDR2 are SEHNR and FQNEAQ (reference sequence). The CDR3 contains 15 residues. Deletions cut 1 base from V and 4 bases from J, with 11 bases between. This sequence originates from a man aged 30 to 45 in good health and CMV-seronegative. Specimen: PBMCs. The J gene is TRBJ1-3, the V gene TRBV7-9, with no clear D. CDR3 region: CASSLGPGSGNTIYF. CDR3 in DNA: TGTGCCAGCAGCTTAGGGCCGGGTTCAGGAAACACCATATATTTT.